Reported below is one TCR beta chain. The antigen remains unidentified. These data originate in a study of CXCR3-negative and CXCR3-positive naive CD8 T cells. The CDR3 has 13 amino acids. Germline V CDR1 and CDR2: SGHVS, FQNEAQ. All TRB cDNA libraries came from 5' RACE performed with UMI labels. Reprocessing the 5' RACE reads, TCRdb reports a single entry for every CDR3 protein and omits DNA. The sample includes over 95,000 distinct CDR3 sequences. General study findings and limits: Comparison of naive cells showed more hydrophobic TRB CDR3s in CXCR3-positive than in CXCR3-negative naive cells. Memory CD8+ cells had much lower diversity, and both naive subsets had comparably high diversity. Naive subsets did not differ in surface CD5, and TRB CDR3 properties served to infer TCR strength.

CD45RO-CCR7+CD27+CD95- expression identified naive CD8+ T cells. This rearrangement joins TRBV7-8 to TRBJ2-2; TCRdb returns TRBD1, unconfirmable since there is no DNA. The TCR sequence derives from a human donor in good health. Some clones in this sample may be carry-over from other donors' samples. The source material was naive CXCR3+ CD8+ T cells from blood. As for subset: CD45RO-CCR7+CD27+CD95- naive CD8+ T cells expressing CXCR3 (TNR3+). The CDR3: CASSFYRGGELFF.